Below, 21 T cell receptor beta chains from the same sample are listed, as sequenced in a study of control samples from healthy donors and cancer patients. Here immunoSEQ multiplex PCR was the method, and the copy in TCRdb shows in-frame clones only, minus some. The sample lists 150,000 or so clones; 90% to 95% were seen once. Input material: blood. The receptors here all came from a woman aged 40-49 years in good health.

The gene calls are TRBV5-8 and TRBJ1-2; D not certain. The V gene lost 1 base and the J gene lost 4 bases, with 17 bases spanning the gap. CDR3 size: 16 residues. Per germline, CDR1 SGHTS and CDR2 YDEGEE. CDR3 in DNA: TGTGCCAGCAGCTTGTTCTCCGGTGGCGTTGGCTATGGCTACACCTTC. Protein product: CASSLFSGGVGYGYTF.

The chain is built from TRBV7-9 and TRBJ2-5, with D uncertain. V was clipped by 8 bases and J by 4 bases, with 11 bases between them. This CDR3 comprises 12 residues. The germline gives CDR1 SEHNR, CDR2 FQNEAQ (reference sequence). The CDR3 DNA reads TGTGCCAGCTCTGACGGGCGAGAGACCCAGTACTTC. Its protein is CASSDGRETQYF.

V and J are TRBV2 and TRBJ1-5, with D tentatively TRBD1 (6 bases). The CDR3 consists of 15 residues. The germline V and J ends were trimmed by 7 bases and 1 base, with 14 bases remaining between them. The V gene's germline CDR1 is SNHLY and CDR2 FYNNEI. The chain's CDR3 is CASTLRGGSNQPQHF. DNA for the CDR3: TGTGCCAGCACCCTCAGGGGAGGAAGCAATCAGCCCCAGCATTTT.

Worth noting for this clone: One end of the junction varies from germline; a read error may be responsible. Other DNA sequences of this sample code for an identical CDR3. The chain uses TRBV3-1 (or the pseudogene TRBV3-2) and TRBJ1-5, with 7 bases fitting TRBD1. The CDR3 length is 15 residues. Germline CDR1 reads LGHDT; CDR2 reads YNNKEL (reference sequence). The CDR3 nucleotides are TGTGCTAGCAGCCAAGATGGCCAGGGGGGTCAGCCCCAGCATTTT. Translation: CASSQDGQGGQPQHF.

The gene calls are TRBV2 and TRBJ2-7, with 7 bases lining up with TRBD1. V was clipped by 5 bases and J by 0 bases; unmatched bases: 7. In germline, CDR1 is SNHLY, CDR2 FYNNEI. This CDR3 is built from 15 residues. In DNA, the CDR3 is TGTGCCAGCAGTTCCACGGGACAGAGCTCCTACGAGCAGTACTTC. As protein: CASSSTGQSSYEQYF.

This sequence joins TRBV20-1 and TRBJ1-1; 8 bases fit TRBD1. V lost 6 bases to trimming and J lost 13 bases; unmatched junction nucleotides: 10. This CDR3 has 11 amino acids. Germline CDR1 reads DFQATT; CDR2 reads SNEGSKA (reference sequence). The CDR3 is CSAILPGQDFF. CDR3 DNA sequence: TGCAGTGCCATCTTGCCGGGACAGGATTTCTTT.

The rearrangement uses TRBV20-1 and TRBJ2-1; D is unresolved. V gave up 0 bases and J gave up 9 bases, with 6 bases separating them. The germline gives CDR1 DFQATT, CDR2 SNEGSKA (reference sequence). The CDR3 has 11 amino acids. CDR3 region: CSAREQIEQFF. As DNA, the CDR3 is TGCAGTGCTAGAGAACAGATTGAGCAGTTCTTC.

This clone was seen a handful of times. One end of the junction does not line up with germline, which may come from a read error. This chain connects TRBV3-1 (or the pseudogene TRBV3-2) to TRBJ2-7; D may be TRBD1 (5 bases). The V gene's germline CDR1 is LGHDT and CDR2 YNNKEL (reference sequence). This CDR3 has 10 residues. DNA of the CDR3: TGTGCCAGCGGCCAGGGCGAGCAGTACTTC. Encoded protein: CASGQGEQYF.

As regards this clone: Other DNA sequences from this sample encode an identical CDR3 as well. The chain has TRBV10-1 and TRBJ2-7; TRBD1 is a possible D gene (6 bases). The CDR3 covers 14 residues. Germline V gene data show CDR1 as WNHNN and CDR2 as SYGVQD (reference sequence). Trimming left V 8 bases short and J 2 bases short, with 16 bases between. CDR3 sequence (DNA): TGCGCCAGCTCGACTGGGACACAAACCTACGAGCAGTACTTC. Translation gives CASSTGTQTYEQYF.

The gene calls are TRBV9 and TRBJ1-1; 9 bases align to TRBD1. Germline V gene lookup returns CDR1 SGDLS and CDR2 YYNGEE. With 3 bases clipped from V and 5 bases from J, the junction kept 2 bases outside the gene matches. The CDR3 sequence is 13 residues long. The CDR3 sequence is CASSATGGTEAFF. The CDR3 DNA reads TGTGCCAGCAGCGCGACAGGGGGGACTGAAGCTTTCTTT. The entire variable domain, with the rest obtained from reference TRBV9 and TRBJ1-1, is as follows: DSGVTQTPKHLITATGQRVTLRCSPRSGDLSVYWYQQSLDQGLQFLIQYYNGEERAKGNILERFSAQQFPDLHSELNLSSLELGDSALYFCASSATGGTEAFFGQGTRLTVV.

This clone has a single count. The chain has TRBV9 and TRBJ2-3; 7 nucleotides agree with TRBD1. Germline trimming cut 4 bases from V and 0 bases from J; bases unmatched to any gene: 5. The CDR3 has 15 amino acids. Germline-derived CDR1 and CDR2 are SGDLS and YYNGEE. DNA of the CDR3: TGTGCCAGCAGCAAACAGGGGCGTAGCACAGATACGCAGTATTTT. Amino acids: CASSKQGRSTDTQYF.

The V call is TRBV3-1 (or the pseudogene TRBV3-2), the J call TRBJ1-1; D is possibly TRBD1 (6 bases). V gave up 6 bases and J gave up 1 base, with 12 bases separating them. The CDR3 contains 14 residues. Looked up from germline, CDR1 is LGHDT and CDR2 is YNNKEL (reference sequence). Written as DNA, the CDR3 is TGTGCCAGCAGAAATGACAGGAGGAACACTGAAGCTTTCTTT. Amino acids: CASRNDRRNTEAFF.

The V and J genes are TRBV5-1 and TRBJ1-1, with D possibly being TRBD1 (6 bases). V dropped 0 bases and J dropped 5 bases, with 11 bases sitting between them. There are 14 residues in the CDR3. Germline assignment: CDR1 SGHRS and CDR2 YFSETQ. The CDR3: CASSLAGTPTEAFF. The CDR3 nucleotides are TGCGCCAGCAGCTTGGCCGGGACACCTACTGAAGCTTTCTTT.

CDR3 region: CASSPGVSDNSPLHF. Here the CDR3 DNA reads TGTGCCAGCTCACCGGGGGTTTCAGATAATTCACCCCTCCACTTT. The chain carries TRBV18 and TRBJ1-6, with a possible D match to TRBD1 (5 bases). Germline CDR1 reads KGHSH; CDR2 reads LQKENI. This CDR3 comprises 15 residues. Deletions cut 3 bases from V and 5 bases from J, with 11 bases between.

This chain links TRBV12-3 or TRBV12-4 with TRBJ2-1; D not resolved. V was pared by 2 bases and J by 9 bases, with 5 bases between. The CDR3 sequence is 11 residues long. The CDR3 protein is CASSLNGEQFF. The DNA for the CDR3 is TGTGCCAGCAGTTTAAACGGTGAGCAGTTCTTC.

The chain combines TRBV19 with TRBJ2-7; TRBD1 matches 7 bases. J was trimmed by 3 bases and V by 3 bases; bases with no gene match: 8. CDR1 and CDR2 (germline): LNHDA, SQIVND (reference sequence). This CDR3 contains 15 residues. CDR3 protein: CASSMGLDRSYEQYF. DNA of the CDR3: TGTGCCAGTAGTATGGGTTTGGACAGGAGCTACGAGCAGTACTTC. The entire variable domain, with the rest obtained from reference TRBV19 and TRBJ2-7, is as follows: DGGITQSPKYLFRKEGQNVTLSCEQNLNHDAMYWYRQDPGQGLRLIYYSQIVNDFQKGDIAEGYSVSREKKESFPLTVTSAQKNPTAFYLCASSMGLDRSYEQYFGPGTRLTVT.

V is TRBV6-5 and J is TRBJ1-1; the D gene is possibly TRBD1 (5 bases). Trimming left V 8 bases short and J 1 base short, with 11 bases between. Per germline, CDR1 MNHEY and CDR2 SVGAGI. This CDR3 comprises 13 residues. CDR3 residues: CASLIRENTEAFF. The CDR3, as DNA: TGTGCCAGCTTAATCAGGGAGAACACTGAAGCTTTCTTT.

The rearrangement links TRBV6-5 to TRBJ1-2; 10 bases align to TRBD1. The CDR3 has 14 residues. J gave up 2 bases and V 6 bases, and 3 bases lay outside the gene matches. The germline V gene has CDR1 MNHEY and CDR2 SVGAGI. In DNA form, the CDR3 reads TGTGCCAGCAGGGAGACAGGGGGCAACTATGGCTACACCTTC. Encoded protein: CASRETGGNYGYTF.

The CDR3 DNA reads TGTGCCAGCAGCTCTAGCGGGCGGGGGAACACCGGGGAGCTGTTTTTT. Amino acids: CASSSSGRGNTGELFF. The J gene is TRBJ2-2, the V gene TRBV7-9; 8 bases agree with TRBD2. Trimming cost V 4 bases and J 1 base; bases outside gene matches: 5. Germline V gives CDR1 SEHNR, CDR2 FQNEAQ (reference sequence). This CDR3 has 16 residues.

This sequence joins TRBV29-1 and TRBJ2-7; 7 nucleotides align to TRBD2. The CDR3 length is 15 residues. Per the germline V gene, CDR1 is SQVTM and CDR2 is ANQGSEA. With 5 bases clipped from V and 5 bases from J, the junction kept 15 bases outside the gene matches. The CDR3 DNA follows: TGCAGCGTTAGCTATAACGGGAGGATCAGGGACGAGCAGTACTTC. Its protein product is CSVSYNGRIRDEQYF.

As DNA, the CDR3 is TGTGCCAGCAGTATGCCAGGGTCAGATGCTTTCTTT. It is translated as CASSMPGSDAFF. This rearrangement joins TRBV12-3 or TRBV12-4 to TRBJ1-1, with D maybe TRBD1 (5 bases). This CDR3 has 12 amino acids. V was pared by 5 bases and J by 11 bases, with 15 bases between.